A selection of T cell receptor beta chains follows, all from one sample in a study of a mutant IDH1 vaccine in newly diagnosed glioma. The table came from immunoSEQ multiplex PCR; TCRdb's copy has only in-frame clones and leaves some out. Of 40,000 or so clones detected, 80% to 85% appear once; the ten largest clones hold under 2.5%. Their recognized antigens are unknown. The sample here was PBMCs, taken from a glioma patient whose treatment included an IDH1 peptide vaccine. Receptors were obtained from a middle-aged man with glioma. The CDR3 runs from the conserved cysteine through the conserved F or W. A D gene is named only where the DNA matches it firmly. The size field is filled for only some rows; it gives once, few, many or a size class.

clone size	D gene	CDR3 length	V gene	J gene	CDR3 DNA	CDR3 protein
NA	TRBD2	16	TRBV4-1	TRBJ2-7	TGCGCCAGCAGCCAGGGACTAGCGGGGGTCTCCTACGAGCAGTACTTC	CASSQGLAGVSYEQYF
NA	NA	13	TRBV11-3	TRBJ2-1	TGTGCCAGCAGCTCGGCCGGGTACAATGAGCAGTTCTTC	CASSSAGYNEQFF
NA	TRBD2	14	TRBV6-6	TRBJ2-1	TGTGCCAGCAGGACTAGCGGGACTTACAATGAGCAGTTCTTC	CASRTSGTYNEQFF
NA	NA	14	TRBV6-6	TRBJ2-7	TGTGCCAGCAGTTATCCGGGGAGCTCCTACGAGCAGTACTTC	CASSYPGSSYEQYF
NA	NA	11	TRBV6-1	TRBJ2-1	TGTGCCAGCTACTACAGGAGGGAGCAGTTCTTC	CASYYRREQFF
few	NA	14	TRBV6-5	TRBJ2-2	TGTGCCAGCAGTTACTTCGGGGCGAGCGGGGAGCTGTTTTTT	CASSYFGASGELFF
NA	NA	13	TRBV7-2	TRBJ2-1	TGTGCCAGCAGCTTAGACCCGTACAATGAGCAGTTCTTC	CASSLDPYNEQFF
NA	NA	18	TRBV7-8	TRBJ1-5	TGTGCCAGCAGCTTAGCGATGAGAAACGGGCCCCAAAATCAGCCCCAGCATTTT	CASSLAMRNGPQNQPQHF
NA	NA	14	TRBV4-2	TRBJ1-1	TGTGCCAGCAGCCAAGAGGGGGGGTACACTGAAGCTTTCTTT	CASSQEGGYTEAFF
NA	NA	15	TRBV7-2	TRBJ1-1	TGTGCCAGCAGCTTAGCGAGACGGACGAACACTGAAGCTTTCTTT	CASSLARRTNTEAFF
NA	NA	14	TRBV9	TRBJ2-1	TGTGCCAGCAGCGTACCACCCCTTGGCGGTGAGCAGTTCTTC	CASSVPPLGGEQFF
NA	NA	14	TRBV7-2	TRBJ1-1	TGTGCCAGCAGCCCCAGGCTCACAGGGAGTCAAGCTTTCTTT	CASSPRLTGSQAFF
once	TRBD2	14	TRBV5-5	TRBJ2-1	TGTGCCAGCAGCTTAGGAGCGGGAGGCGCTGAGCAGTTCTTC	CASSLGAGGAEQFF
NA	TRBD1	14	TRBV5-1	TRBJ1-1	TGCGCCAGCAGCTTGGCCGGGACAGGGGGTGCCGCTTTCTTT	CASSLAGTGGAAFF
NA	NA	14	TRBV7-9	TRBJ2-7	TGTGCCAGCAGCCCACTAGCCCAGGCCAACGAGCAGTACTTC	CASSPLAQANEQYF
NA	NA	14	TRBV7-2	TRBJ1-5	TGTGCCAGCAGCCCGAGGGCGGGTAATCAGCCCCAGCATTTT	CASSPRAGNQPQHF
NA	NA	14	TRBV18	TRBJ1-5	TGTGCCAGCTCACTCAGGGATAGCAATCAGCCCCAGCATTTT	CASSLRDSNQPQHF
NA	NA	14	TRBV6-5	TRBJ2-7	TGTGCCAGCACCGTCGCAGGCGCGTCCTACGAGCAGTACTTC	CASTVAGASYEQYF
NA	NA	11	TRBV6-1	TRBJ2-5	TGTGCCAGCAGTGAGGGGGAGACCCAGTACTTC	CASSEGETQYF
NA	NA	13	TRBV15	TRBJ1-5	TGTGCCACCACTCCTAGAGGGGGTGAGCCCCAGCATTTT	CATTPRGGEPQHF
few	NA	16	TRBV6-1	TRBJ2-3	TGTGCCAGCAGTGACGGGCGGGCCTACCACACAGATACGCAGTATTTT	CASSDGRAYHTDTQYF
NA	NA	17	TRBV6-1	TRBJ1-4	TGTGCCAGCAGTGAAGTAGGGGCAGGGGCCCTTCGTGAAAAACTGTTTTTT	CASSEVGAGALREKLFF
NA	NA	14	TRBV5-1	TRBJ2-1	TGCGCCAGCAGCTTGGGAGGAGACTACAATGAGCAGTTCTTC	CASSLGGDYNEQFF
NA	TRBD1	15	TRBV28	TRBJ2-7	TGTGCCAGCTCAAATCCGGGACAGTACTCCTACGAGCAGTACTTC	CASSNPGQYSYEQYF
NA	TRBD2	15	TRBV5-1	TRBJ2-1	TGCGCCAGCACCCTGGGGAGGGAGGTGTTCGATGAGCAGTTCTTC	CASTLGREVFDEQFF
NA	NA	15	TRBV19	TRBJ2-3	TGTGCCAGTACCCAAGGTGGGACTTACGACGATACGCAGTATTTT	CASTQGGTYDDTQYF
NA	TRBD1	16	TRBV7-3	TRBJ1-1	TGTGCCAGCAGCTTAACGGGCCGGGACAGGGCTCCCGAAGCTTTCTTT	CASSLTGRDRAPEAFF
NA	NA	12	TRBV5-1	TRBJ1-4	TGCGCCAGCAGCTTTGAGGATGAAAAACTGTTTTTT	CASSFEDEKLFF
NA	NA	14	TRBV9	TRBJ2-5	TGTGCCAGCAGCGTAGGGAGTATTCAAGAGACCCAGTACTTC	CASSVGSIQETQYF
medium-sized	NA	12	TRBV5-1	TRBJ1-1	TGCGCCAGCAGCTTGGGAGACACTGAAGCTTTCTTT	CASSLGDTEAFF
NA	NA	11	TRBV7-2	TRBJ2-5	TGTGCCAGCAGCTTTGCAGGAACCCAGTACTTC	CASSFAGTQYF
NA	NA	16	TRBV4-3	TRBJ1-5	TGCGCCAGCAGCCAAGATCGTTTCAGGCCCAATCAGCCCCAGCATTTT	CASSQDRFRPNQPQHF
NA	TRBD2	15	TRBV5-1	TRBJ2-7	TGCGCCAGCAGCACCGGGACTAGCGGGATCTACGAGCAGTACTTC	CASSTGTSGIYEQYF
NA	TRBD2	16	TRBV5-1	TRBJ2-3	TGCGCCAGCACCATGGGACTAGCGGGAGGCGTCGATACGCAGTATTTT	CASTMGLAGGVDTQYF
NA	NA	16	TRBV5-1	TRBJ2-5	TGCGCCAGCAGCCCGTCCGGGCAGAGCTACCAAGAGACCCAGTACTTC	CASSPSGQSYQETQYF
NA	TRBD1	14	TRBV19	TRBJ2-3	TGTGCCAGTGGAAACAGGGGGGATATATATACGCAGTATTTT	CASGNRGDIYTQYF
NA	NA	13	TRBV9	TRBJ1-2	TGTGCCAGCAGCGTAGCTCGAGGCTATGGCTACACCTTC	CASSVARGYGYTF
NA	NA	15	TRBV7-2	TRBJ2-3	TGTGCCAGCAGCCCCTACACTAGTAGCGCAGATACGCAGTATTTT	CASSPYTSSADTQYF
NA	NA	16	TRBV13	TRBJ2-6	TGTGCCAGCAGCTTAGTGGCCAACTCTGGGGCCAACGTCCTGACTTTC	CASSLVANSGANVLTF
NA	NA	14	TRBV7-7	TRBJ2-6	TGTGCTAGCAAGGGTAGCTCTGGGGCCAACGTCCTGACTTTC	CASKGSSGANVLTF
NA	NA	14	TRBV5-1	TRBJ2-7	TGCGCCAGCAGCTTGGAAGGCCACTCCTACGAGCAGTACTTC	CASSLEGHSYEQYF
NA	TRBD1	15	TRBV18	TRBJ1-1	TGTGCCAGCTCACGCACCGGGACAGGGGTCACTGAAGCTTTCTTT	CASSRTGTGVTEAFF
once	TRBD2	17	TRBV5-1	TRBJ2-5	TGCGCCAGCAGCCGCGGGACTAGCGGGGAGTACCAAGAGACCCAGTACTTC	CASSRGTSGEYQETQYF
NA	NA	12	TRBV18	TRBJ2-3	TGTGCCAGCTCACTAATCACAGATACGCAGTATTTT	CASSLITDTQYF
NA	NA	12	TRBV2	TRBJ2-5	TGTGCCAGCAGTGAAGGACAAGAGACCCAGTACTTC	CASSEGQETQYF
NA	NA	15	TRBV18	TRBJ2-1	TGTGCCAGCTCCCCCTCAAGGGGGGGCTGGGATGAGCAGTTCTTC	CASSPSRGGWDEQFF
few	NA	9	TRBV19	TRBJ1-2	TGTGCCAGACCGACCGGCTACACCTTC	CARPTGYTF
NA	TRBD2	12	TRBV5-4	TRBJ2-5	TGTGCCAGCGGCGGGAGCCAAGAGACCCAGTACTTC	CASGGSQETQYF
NA	NA	16	TRBV4-1	TRBJ1-1	TGCGCCAGCAGCGACGTTCTGTTGGGGCGCCGGACTGAAGCTTTCTTT	CASSDVLLGRRTEAFF
NA	NA	16	TRBV4-1	TRBJ1-2	TGCGCCAGCAGCCAATATGCAAGCGGACACACGCCCGGCTACACCTTC	CASSQYASGHTPGYTF
NA	TRBD2	15	TRBV9	TRBJ2-1	TGTGCCAGCAGCGTATGGCGGGAGTCCCACAATGAGCAGTTCTTC	CASSVWRESHNEQFF
NA	TRBD1	16	TRBV19	TRBJ1-5	TGTGCCAGTCTACCAAGGGACAGGGGGCATTATCAGCCCCAGCATTTT	CASLPRDRGHYQPQHF
NA	TRBD1	15	TRBV6-5	TRBJ1-3	TGTGCCAGCAGTTTAGACAGGGTCGGCGGAAACACCATATATTTT	CASSLDRVGGNTIYF